This T cell receptor beta chain was sequenced during a study of T cell responses to AZD1222 COVID-19 vaccine. Findings and limits, study-wide: Repertoire sampling was restricted to post-peak T cell response timepoints. Donors were chiefly white British, with a greater number of females, and clonal diversity was perhaps underestimated. Increases in Spike-specific TCR breadth and depth were seen after two AZD1222 doses.

About this clone: What it binds is not known.

Second-dose schedules of about 4 or about 12 weeks were combined. TCRdb's copy holds only in-frame clones and misses some; the assay was immunoSEQ multiplex PCR. The table records fewer than 150,000 clones, around 89% of them present only once. Germline CDR1 is SGHNT and CDR2 is YYREEE (reference sequence). V was clipped by 1 base and J by 10 bases, with 12 bases between them. The CDR3 extends over 14 amino acids. This chain joins TRBV5-4 and TRBJ1-6; D possibly corresponds to TRBD1 (5 bases). The source of this sequence is an adult who received the AZD1222 COVID-19 vaccine. The sample here was peripheral blood, taken 28 days after the second AZD1222 dose. The CDR3 DNA reads TGTGCCAGCAGCTTGCAGGGAGCAGGATCACCCCTCCACTTT. As protein: CASSLQGAGSPLHF.